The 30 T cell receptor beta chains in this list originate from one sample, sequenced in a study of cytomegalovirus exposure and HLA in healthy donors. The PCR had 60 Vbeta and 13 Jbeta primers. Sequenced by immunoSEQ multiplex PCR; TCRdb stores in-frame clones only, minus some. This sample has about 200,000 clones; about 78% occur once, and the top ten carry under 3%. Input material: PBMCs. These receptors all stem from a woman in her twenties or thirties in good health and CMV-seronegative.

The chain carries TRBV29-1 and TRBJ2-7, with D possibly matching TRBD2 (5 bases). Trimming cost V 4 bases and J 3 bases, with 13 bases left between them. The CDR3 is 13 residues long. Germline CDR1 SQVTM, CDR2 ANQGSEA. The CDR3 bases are TGCAGCGTTGGGAACGGAGAGGGCTACGAGCAGTACTTC. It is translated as CSVGNGEGYEQYF.

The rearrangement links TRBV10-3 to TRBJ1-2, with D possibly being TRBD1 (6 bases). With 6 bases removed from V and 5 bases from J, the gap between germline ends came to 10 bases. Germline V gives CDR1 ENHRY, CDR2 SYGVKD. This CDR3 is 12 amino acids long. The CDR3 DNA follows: TGTGCCATCAGGATACAGGGATATGGCTACACCTTC. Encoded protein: CAIRIQGYGYTF.

The CDR3 spells CASSLVAGGQETDTQYF. The CDR3 nucleotides are TGCGCCAGCAGCCTCGTAGCGGGAGGGCAAGAAACAGATACGCAGTATTTT. V is TRBV4-1 and J is TRBJ2-3; 11 bases fit TRBD2. The CDR3 sequence is 17 residues long. CDR1 is MGHRA, CDR2 YSYEKL, per germline. V was pared by 4 bases and J by 3 bases, with 9 bases of the junction left unmatched.

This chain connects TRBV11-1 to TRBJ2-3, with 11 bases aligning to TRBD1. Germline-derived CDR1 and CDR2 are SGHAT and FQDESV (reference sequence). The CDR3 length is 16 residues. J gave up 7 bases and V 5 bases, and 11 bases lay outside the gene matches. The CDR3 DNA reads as TGTGCCAGCAGCCGTCGGACAGGGGGCGGTGGAAATACGCAGTATTTT. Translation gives CASSRRTGGGGNTQYF.

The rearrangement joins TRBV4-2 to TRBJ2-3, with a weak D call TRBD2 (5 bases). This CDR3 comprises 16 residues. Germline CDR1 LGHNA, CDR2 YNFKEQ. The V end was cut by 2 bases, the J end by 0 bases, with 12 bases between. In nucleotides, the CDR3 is TGTGCCAGCAGCCAAAATGGACTCTCAAGCACAGATACGCAGTATTTT. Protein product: CASSQNGLSSTDTQYF.

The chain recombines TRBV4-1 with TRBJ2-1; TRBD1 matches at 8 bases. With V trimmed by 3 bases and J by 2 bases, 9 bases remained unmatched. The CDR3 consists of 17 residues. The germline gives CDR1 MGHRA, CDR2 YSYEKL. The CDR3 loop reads CASSHRPTGDPYNEQFF. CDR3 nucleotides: TGCGCCAGCAGCCACCGACCGACAGGGGACCCCTACAATGAGCAGTTCTTC.

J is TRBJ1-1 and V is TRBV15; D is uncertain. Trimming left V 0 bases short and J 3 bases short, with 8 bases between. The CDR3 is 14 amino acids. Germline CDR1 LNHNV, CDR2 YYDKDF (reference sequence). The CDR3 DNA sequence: TGTGCCACCAGCAGAGAGGGCAGCTACACTGAAGCTTTCTTT. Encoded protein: CATSREGSYTEAFF.

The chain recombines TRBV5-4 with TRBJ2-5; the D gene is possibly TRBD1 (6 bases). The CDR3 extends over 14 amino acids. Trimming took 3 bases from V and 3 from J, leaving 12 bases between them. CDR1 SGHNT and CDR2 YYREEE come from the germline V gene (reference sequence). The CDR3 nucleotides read TGTGCCAGCAGCTCGGAAAGGGGGAAAGAGACCCAGTACTTC. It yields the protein CASSSERGKETQYF.

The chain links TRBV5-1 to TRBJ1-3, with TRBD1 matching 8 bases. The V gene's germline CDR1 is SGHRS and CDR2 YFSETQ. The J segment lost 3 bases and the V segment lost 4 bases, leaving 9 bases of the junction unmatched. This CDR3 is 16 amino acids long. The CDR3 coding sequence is TGCGCCAGCAGCCCCAATGCAGGGGGCCTTGGAAACACCATATATTTT. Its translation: CASSPNAGGLGNTIYF.

The CDR3 DNA is TGTGCCAGCAGGGGGCCTTTCTACGAGCAGTACTTC. Translating gives CASRGPFYEQYF. The rearrangement joins TRBV19 to TRBJ2-5; TRBD1 matches at 8 bases. Judging by the DNA end, TRBJ2-7 fits better; the J call may be wrong. CDR1 is LNHDA, CDR2 SQIVND, per germline (reference sequence). The CDR3 is made up of 12 amino acids.

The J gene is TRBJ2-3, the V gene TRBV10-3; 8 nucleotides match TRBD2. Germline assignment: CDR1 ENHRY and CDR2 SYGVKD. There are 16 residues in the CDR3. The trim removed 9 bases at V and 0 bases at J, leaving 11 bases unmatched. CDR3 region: CAIRKTTSGSTDTQYF. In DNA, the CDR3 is TGTGCCATAAGAAAGACCACTAGCGGAAGCACAGATACGCAGTATTTT.

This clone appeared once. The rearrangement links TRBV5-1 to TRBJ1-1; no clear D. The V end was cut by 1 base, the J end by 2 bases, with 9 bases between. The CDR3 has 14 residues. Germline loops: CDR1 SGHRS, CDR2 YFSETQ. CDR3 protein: CASSLTVTNTEAFF. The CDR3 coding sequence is TGCGCCAGCAGCTTGACAGTTACCAACACTGAAGCTTTCTTT.

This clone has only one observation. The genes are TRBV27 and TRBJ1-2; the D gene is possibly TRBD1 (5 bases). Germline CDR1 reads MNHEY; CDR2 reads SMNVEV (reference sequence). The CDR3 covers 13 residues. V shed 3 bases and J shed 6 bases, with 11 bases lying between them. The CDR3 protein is CASSFRAGHGYTF. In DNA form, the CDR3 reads TGTGCCAGCAGTTTCAGGGCAGGGCATGGCTACACCTTC.

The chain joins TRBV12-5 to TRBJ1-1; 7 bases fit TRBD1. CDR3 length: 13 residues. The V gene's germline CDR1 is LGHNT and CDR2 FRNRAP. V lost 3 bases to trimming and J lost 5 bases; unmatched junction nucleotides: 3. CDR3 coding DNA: TGTGCTAGTGGTTTAGGGACAGCTACTGAAGCTTTCTTT. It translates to CASGLGTATEAFF.

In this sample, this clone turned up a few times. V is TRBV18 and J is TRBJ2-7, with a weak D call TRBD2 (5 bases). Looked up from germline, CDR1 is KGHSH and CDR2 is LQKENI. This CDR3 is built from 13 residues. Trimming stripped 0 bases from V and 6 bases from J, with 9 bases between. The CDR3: CASSPPGSSEQYF. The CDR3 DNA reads TGTGCCAGCTCACCACCGGGGAGCAGCGAGCAGTACTTC.

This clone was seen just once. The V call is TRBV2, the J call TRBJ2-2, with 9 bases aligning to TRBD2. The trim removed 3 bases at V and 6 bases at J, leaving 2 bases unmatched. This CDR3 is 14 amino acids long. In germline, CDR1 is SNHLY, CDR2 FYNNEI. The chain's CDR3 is CASSDGTSSGELFF. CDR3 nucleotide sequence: TGTGCCAGCAGTGACGGGACTAGCTCCGGGGAGCTGTTTTTT. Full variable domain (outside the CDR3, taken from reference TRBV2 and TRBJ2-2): EPEVTQTPSHQVTQMGQEVILRCVPISNHLYFYWYRQILGQKVEFLVSFYNNEISEKSEIFDDQFSVERPDGSNFTLKIRSTKLEDSAMYFCASSDGTSSGELFFGEGSRLTVL.

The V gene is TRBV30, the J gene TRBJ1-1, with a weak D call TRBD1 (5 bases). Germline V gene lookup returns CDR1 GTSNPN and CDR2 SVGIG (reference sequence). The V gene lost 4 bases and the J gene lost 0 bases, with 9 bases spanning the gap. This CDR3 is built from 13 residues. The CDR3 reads CAWKIGVNTEAFF. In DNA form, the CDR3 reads TGTGCCTGGAAAATAGGGGTGAACACTGAAGCTTTCTTT.

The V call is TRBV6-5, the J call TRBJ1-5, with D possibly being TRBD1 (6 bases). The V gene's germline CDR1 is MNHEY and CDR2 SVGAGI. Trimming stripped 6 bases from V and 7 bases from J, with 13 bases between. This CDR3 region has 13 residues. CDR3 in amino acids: CASRDSRGQPQHF. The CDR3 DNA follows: TGTGCCAGCAGGGACAGTAGAGGACAGCCCCAGCATTTT.

The CDR3 bases are TGCGCCAGCAGCCAAGAGATCCAGTCACAACAAGAGACCCAGTACTTC. Amino acid sequence: CASSQEIQSQQETQYF. V is TRBV4-1 and J is TRBJ2-5; D unclear. CDR1 is MGHRA, CDR2 YSYEKL, per germline. Trimming stripped 0 bases from V and 2 bases from J, with 13 bases between. The CDR3 contains 16 residues.

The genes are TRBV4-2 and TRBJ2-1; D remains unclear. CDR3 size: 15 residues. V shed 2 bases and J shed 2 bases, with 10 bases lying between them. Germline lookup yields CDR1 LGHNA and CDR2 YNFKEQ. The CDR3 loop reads CASSQYLNPYNEQFF. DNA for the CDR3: TGTGCCAGCAGCCAATATCTAAACCCCTACAATGAGCAGTTCTTC.

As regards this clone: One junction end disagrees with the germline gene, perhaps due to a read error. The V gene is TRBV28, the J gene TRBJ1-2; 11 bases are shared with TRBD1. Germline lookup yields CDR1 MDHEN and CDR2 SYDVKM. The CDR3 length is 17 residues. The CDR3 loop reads CASSFLALGQGALGYPF. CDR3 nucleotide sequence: TGTGCCAGCAGTTTTCTAGCTCTCGGACAGGGGGCGTTGGGCTACCCCTTC.

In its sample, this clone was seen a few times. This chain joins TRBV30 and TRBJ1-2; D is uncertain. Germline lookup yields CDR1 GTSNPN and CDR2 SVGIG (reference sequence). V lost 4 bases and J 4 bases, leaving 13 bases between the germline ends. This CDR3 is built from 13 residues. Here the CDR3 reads CAWMTETSYGYTF. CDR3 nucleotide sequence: TGTGCCTGGATGACCGAGACAAGCTATGGCTACACCTTC.

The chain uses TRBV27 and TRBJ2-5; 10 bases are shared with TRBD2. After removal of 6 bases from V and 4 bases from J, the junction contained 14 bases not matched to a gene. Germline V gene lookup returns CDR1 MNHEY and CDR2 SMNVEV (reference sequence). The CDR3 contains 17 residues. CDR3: CASSQTNVRLAGETQYF. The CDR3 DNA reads TGTGCCAGCAGCCAAACTAACGTACGACTAGCGGGAGAGACCCAGTACTTC.

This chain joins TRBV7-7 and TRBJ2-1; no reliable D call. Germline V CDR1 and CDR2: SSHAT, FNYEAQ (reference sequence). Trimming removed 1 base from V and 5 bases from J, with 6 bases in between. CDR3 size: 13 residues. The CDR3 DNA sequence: TGTGCCAGCAGCTTAGATCGGGACAATGAGCAGTTCTTC. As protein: CASSLDRDNEQFF. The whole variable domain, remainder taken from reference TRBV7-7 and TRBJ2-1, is GAGVSQSPRYKVTKRGQDVTLRCDPISSHATLYWYQQALGQGPEFLTYFNYEAQPDKSGLPSDRFSAERPEGSISTLTIQRTEQRDSAMYRCASSLDRDNEQFFGPGTRLTVL.

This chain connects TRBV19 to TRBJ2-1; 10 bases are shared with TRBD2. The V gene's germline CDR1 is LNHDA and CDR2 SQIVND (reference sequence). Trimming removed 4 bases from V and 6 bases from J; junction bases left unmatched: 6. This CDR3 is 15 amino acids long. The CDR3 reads CASSKTASGGNEQFF. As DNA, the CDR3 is TGTGCCAGTAGTAAAACGGCTAGCGGGGGCAATGAGCAGTTCTTC.

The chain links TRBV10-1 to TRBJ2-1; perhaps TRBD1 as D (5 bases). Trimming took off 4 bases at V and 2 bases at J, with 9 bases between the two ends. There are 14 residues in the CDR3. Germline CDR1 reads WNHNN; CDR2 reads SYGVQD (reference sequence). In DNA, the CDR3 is TGCGCCAGCAGTGCCAGGGCCGCCTACAATGAGCAGTTCTTC. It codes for CASSARAAYNEQFF.

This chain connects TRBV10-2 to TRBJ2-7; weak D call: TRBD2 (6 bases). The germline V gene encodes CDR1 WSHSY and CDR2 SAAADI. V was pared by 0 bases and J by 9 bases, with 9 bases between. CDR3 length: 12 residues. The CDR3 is CASSESTRGQYF. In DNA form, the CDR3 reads TGCGCCAGCAGTGAGTCGACGCGGGGGCAGTACTTC.

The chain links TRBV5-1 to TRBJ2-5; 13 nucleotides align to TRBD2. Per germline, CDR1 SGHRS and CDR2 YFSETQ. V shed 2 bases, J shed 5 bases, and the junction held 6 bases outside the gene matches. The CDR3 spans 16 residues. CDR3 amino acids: CASSLGLAGAPETQYF. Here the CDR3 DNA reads TGCGCCAGCAGCTTAGGACTAGCGGGGGCCCCGGAGACCCAGTACTTC.

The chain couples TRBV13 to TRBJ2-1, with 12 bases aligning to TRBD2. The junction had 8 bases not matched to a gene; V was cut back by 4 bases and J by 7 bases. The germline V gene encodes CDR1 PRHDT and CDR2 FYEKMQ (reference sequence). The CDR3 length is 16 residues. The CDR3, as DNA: TGTGCCAGCAGCTCCCTTGCTAGCGGGGGGGCAAATGAGCAGTTCTTC. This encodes CASSSLASGGANEQFF.

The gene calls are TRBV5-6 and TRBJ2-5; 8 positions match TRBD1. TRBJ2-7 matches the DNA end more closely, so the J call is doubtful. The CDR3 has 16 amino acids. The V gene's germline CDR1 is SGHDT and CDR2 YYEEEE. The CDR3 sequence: CASSLRQTGDLYEQYF. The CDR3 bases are TGTGCCAGCAGCTTGAGGCAGACAGGGGACCTGTACGAGCAGTACTTC.